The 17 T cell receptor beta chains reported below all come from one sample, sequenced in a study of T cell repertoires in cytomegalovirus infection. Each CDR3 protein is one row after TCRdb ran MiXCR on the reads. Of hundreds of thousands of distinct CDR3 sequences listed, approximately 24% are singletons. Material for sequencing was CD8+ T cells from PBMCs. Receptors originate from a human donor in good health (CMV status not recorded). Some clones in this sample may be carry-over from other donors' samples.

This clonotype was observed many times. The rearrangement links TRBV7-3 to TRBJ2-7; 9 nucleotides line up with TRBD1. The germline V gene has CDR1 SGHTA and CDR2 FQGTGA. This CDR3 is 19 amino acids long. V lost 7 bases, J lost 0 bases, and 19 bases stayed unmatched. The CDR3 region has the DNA TGTGCCAGCACCCACCAAGGGACAGGGATGTACGAGCGCTCCTACGAGCAGTACGTC. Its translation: CASTHQGTGMYERSYEQYV.

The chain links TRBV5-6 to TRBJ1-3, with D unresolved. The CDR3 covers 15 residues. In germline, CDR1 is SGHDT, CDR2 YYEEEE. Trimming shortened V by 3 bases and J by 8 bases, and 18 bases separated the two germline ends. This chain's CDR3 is CASSSLRGRLHTIYF. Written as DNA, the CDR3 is TGTGCCAGCAGCTCCCTACGAGGACGCTTACACACCATATATTTT.

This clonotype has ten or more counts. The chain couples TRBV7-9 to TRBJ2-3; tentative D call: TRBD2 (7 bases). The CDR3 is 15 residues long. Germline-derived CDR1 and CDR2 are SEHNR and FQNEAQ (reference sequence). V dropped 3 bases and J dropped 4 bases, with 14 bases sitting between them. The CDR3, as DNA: TGTGCCAGCAGCTTTTCGGGGGGCCGGGCAGATACGCAGTATTTT. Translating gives CASSFSGGRADTQYF.

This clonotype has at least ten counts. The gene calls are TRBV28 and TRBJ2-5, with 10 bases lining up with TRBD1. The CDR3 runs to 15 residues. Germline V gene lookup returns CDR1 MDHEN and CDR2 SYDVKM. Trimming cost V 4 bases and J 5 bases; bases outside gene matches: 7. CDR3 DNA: TGTGCCAGCAGTTCGCCGGGACAGGGGACTGAGACCCAGTACTTC. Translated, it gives CASSSPGQGTETQYF.

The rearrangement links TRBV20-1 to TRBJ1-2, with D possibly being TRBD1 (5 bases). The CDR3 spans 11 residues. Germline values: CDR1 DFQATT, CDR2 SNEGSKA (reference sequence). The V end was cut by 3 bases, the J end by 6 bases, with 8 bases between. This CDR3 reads CSASTGDGYTF. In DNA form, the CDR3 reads TGCAGTGCTAGTACGGGGGATGGCTACACCTTC.

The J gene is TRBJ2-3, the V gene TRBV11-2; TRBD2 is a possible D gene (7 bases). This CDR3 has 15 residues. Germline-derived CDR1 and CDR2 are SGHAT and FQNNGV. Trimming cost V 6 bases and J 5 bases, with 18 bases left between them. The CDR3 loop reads CASRVRGAFIDTQYF. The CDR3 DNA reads TGTGCCAGCAGGGTACGGGGGGCTTTCATAGATACGCAGTATTTT.

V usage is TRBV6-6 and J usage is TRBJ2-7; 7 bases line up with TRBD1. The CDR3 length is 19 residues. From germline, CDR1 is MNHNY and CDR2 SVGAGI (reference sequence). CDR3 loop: CASSYSTSPRDSFSYEQSV. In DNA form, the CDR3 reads TGTGCCAGCAGTTACTCGACATCGCCTCGGGACAGTTTCTCCTACGAGCAGTCCGTC.

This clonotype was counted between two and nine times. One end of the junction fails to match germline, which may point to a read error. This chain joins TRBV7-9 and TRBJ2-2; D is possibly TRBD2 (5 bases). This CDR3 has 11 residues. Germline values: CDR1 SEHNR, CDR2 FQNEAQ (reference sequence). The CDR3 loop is CALGDTGELFF. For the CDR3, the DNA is TGCGCCCTGGGAGACACCGGGGAGCTGTTTTTT.

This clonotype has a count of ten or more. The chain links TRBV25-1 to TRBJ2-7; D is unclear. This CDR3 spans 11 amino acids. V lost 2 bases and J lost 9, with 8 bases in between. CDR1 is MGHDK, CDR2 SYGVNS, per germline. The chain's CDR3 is CASSENLVQYF. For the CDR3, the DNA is TGTGCCAGCAGTGAAAACCTGGTGCAGTACTTC.

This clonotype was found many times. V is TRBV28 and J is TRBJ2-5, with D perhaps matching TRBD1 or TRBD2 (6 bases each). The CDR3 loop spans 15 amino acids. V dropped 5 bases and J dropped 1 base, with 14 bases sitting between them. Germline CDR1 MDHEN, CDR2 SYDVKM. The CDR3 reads CASSTVSGAQETQYF. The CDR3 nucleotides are TGTGCCAGCAGTACAGTCTCGGGGGCCCAAGAGACCCAGTACTTC.

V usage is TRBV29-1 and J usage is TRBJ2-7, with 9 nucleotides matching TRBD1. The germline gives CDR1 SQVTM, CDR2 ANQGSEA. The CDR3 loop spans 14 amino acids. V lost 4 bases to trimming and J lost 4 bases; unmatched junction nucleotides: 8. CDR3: CSVGGTGKAYEQYF. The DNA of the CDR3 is TGCAGCGTTGGTGGGACAGGGAAGGCATACGAGCAGTACTTC.

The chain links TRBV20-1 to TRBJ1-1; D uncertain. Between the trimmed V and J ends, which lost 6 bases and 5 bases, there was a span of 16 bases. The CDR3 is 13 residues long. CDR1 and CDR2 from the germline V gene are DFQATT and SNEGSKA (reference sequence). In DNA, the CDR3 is TGCAGTGCGAGGATGGAGGTGGGTACTGAAGCTTTCTTT. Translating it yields CSARMEVGTEAFF.

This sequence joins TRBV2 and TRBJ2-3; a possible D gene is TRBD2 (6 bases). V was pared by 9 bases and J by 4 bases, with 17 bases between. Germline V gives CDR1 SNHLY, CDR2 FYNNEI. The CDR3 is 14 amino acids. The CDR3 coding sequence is TGTGCCAGTCCGGGTCCTACTAGCTCAGATACGCAGTATTTT. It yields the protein CASPGPTSSDTQYF.

DNA of the CDR3: TGCAGCGTGAGACGAAAAATTCTGAACTATGGCTACACCTTC. Its protein is CSVRRKILNYGYTF. The V and J genes are TRBV29-1 and TRBJ1-2; D unresolved. CDR3 size: 14 residues. Trimming removed 6 bases at V and 2 bases at J, with 16 bases between. In germline, CDR1 is SQVTM, CDR2 ANQGSEA. The full variable domain, in which reference TRBV29-1 and TRBJ1-2 provide the parts outside the CDR3, is SAVISQKPSRDICQRGTSLTIQCQVDSQVTMMFWYRQQPGQSLTLIATANQGSEATYESGFVIDKFPISRPNLTFSTLTVSNMSPEDSSIYLCSVRRKILNYGYTFGSGTRLTVV.

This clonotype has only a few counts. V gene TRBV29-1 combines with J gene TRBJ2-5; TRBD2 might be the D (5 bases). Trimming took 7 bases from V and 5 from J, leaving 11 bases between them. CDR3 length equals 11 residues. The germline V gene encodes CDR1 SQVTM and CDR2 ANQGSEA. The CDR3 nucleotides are TGCAGCGCGTACCCGGGGGAGACCCAGTACTTC. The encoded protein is CSAYPGETQYF.

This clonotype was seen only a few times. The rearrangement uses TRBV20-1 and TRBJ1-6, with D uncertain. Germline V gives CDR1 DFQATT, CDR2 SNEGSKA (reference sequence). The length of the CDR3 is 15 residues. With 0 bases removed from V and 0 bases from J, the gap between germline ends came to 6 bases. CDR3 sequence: CSAREEVSYNSPLHF. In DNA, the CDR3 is TGCAGTGCTAGAGAAGAAGTCTCCTATAATTCACCCCTCCACTTT.

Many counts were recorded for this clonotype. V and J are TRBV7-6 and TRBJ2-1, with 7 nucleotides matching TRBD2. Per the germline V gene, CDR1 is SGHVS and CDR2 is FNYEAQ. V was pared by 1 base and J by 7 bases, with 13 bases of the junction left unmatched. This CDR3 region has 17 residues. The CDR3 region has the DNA TGTGCCAGCAGCTTAGGGGTTGGGGCGGGGGTGCGGAATGAGCAGTTCTTC. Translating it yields CASSLGVGAGVRNEQFF.